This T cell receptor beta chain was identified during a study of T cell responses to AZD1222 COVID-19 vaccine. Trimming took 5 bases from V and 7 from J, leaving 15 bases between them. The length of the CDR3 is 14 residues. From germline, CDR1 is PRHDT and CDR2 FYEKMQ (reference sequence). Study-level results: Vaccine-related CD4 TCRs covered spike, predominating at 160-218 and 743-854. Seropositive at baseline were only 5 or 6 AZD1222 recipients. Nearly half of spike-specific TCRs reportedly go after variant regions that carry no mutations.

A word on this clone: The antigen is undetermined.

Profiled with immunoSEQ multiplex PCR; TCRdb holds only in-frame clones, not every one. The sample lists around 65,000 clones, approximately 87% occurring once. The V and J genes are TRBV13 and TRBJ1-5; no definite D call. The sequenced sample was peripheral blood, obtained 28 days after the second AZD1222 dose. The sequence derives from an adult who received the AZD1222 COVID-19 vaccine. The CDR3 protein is CASSLTATRQPQHF. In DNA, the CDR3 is TGTGCCAGCAGCCTTACAGCGACCCGGCAGCCCCAGCATTTT.